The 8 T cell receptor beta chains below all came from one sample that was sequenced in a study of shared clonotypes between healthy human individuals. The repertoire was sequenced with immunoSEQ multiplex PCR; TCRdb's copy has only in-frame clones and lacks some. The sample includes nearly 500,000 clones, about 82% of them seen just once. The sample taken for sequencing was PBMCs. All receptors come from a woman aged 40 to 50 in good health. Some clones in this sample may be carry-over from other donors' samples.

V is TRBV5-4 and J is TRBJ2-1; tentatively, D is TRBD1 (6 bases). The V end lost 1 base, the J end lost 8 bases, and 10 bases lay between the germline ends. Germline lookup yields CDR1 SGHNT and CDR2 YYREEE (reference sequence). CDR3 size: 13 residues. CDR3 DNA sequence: TGTGCCAGCAGCTTGAGTGGGGGCCATGAGCAGTTCTTC. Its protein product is CASSLSGGHEQFF.

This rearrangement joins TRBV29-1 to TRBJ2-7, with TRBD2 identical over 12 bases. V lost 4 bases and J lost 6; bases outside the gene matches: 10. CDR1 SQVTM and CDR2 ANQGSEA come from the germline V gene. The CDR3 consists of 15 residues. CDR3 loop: CSVAATSGSFGEQYF. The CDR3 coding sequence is TGCAGCGTTGCAGCGACTAGCGGGAGTTTTGGCGAGCAGTACTTC.

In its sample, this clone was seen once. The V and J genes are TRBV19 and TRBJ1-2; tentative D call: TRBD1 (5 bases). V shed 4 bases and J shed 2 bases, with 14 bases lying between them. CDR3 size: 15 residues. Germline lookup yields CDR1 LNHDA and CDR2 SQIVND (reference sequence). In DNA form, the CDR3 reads TGTGCCAGTAGTACACGGGACTCCTGGAACTATGGCTACACCTTC. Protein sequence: CASSTRDSWNYGYTF.

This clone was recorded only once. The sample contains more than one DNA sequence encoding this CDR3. The CDR3 sequence: CASSGYNEQFF. The CDR3 nucleotides read TGTGCCAGCAGCGGATACAATGAGCAGTTCTTC. The chain carries TRBV7-8 and TRBJ2-1; D ambiguous. This CDR3 comprises 11 residues. Between the trimmed V and J ends, which lost 5 bases and 4 bases, there was a span of 3 bases. The V gene's germline CDR1 is SGHVS and CDR2 FQNEAQ.

As DNA, the CDR3 is TGTGCCAGTAGGTTTGGCTGGGACGGCCACACAGATACGCAGTATTTT. Its protein is CASRFGWDGHTDTQYF. This chain uses TRBV19 with TRBJ2-3; D might be TRBD1 or TRBD2, each matching 5 bases. Germline CDR1 and CDR2: LNHDA and SQIVND (reference sequence). The CDR3 contains 16 residues. V shed 6 bases and J shed 2 bases, with 18 bases lying between them.

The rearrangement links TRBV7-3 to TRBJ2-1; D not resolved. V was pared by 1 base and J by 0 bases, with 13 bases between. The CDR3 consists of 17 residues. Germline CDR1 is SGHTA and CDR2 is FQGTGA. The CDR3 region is CASSLMPPRSSYNEQFF. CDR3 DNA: TGTGCCAGCAGCTTAATGCCTCCCAGGAGCTCCTACAATGAGCAGTTCTTC.

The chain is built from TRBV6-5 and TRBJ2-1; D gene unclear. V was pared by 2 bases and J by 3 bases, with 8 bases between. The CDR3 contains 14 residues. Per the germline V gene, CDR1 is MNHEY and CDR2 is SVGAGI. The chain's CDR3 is CASSYLTSYNEQFF. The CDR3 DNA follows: TGTGCCAGCAGTTACCTGACGAGCTACAATGAGCAGTTCTTC.

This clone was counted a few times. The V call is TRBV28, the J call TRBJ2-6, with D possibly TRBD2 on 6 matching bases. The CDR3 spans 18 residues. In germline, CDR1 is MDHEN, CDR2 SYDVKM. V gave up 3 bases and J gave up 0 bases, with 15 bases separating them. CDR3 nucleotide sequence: TGTGCCAGCAGTTTCCAGGCGGGACGGGACTCTGGGGCCAACGTCCTGACTTTC. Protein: CASSFQAGRDSGANVLTF. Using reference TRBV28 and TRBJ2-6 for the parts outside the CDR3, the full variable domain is DVKVTQSSRYLVKRTGEKVFLECVQDMDHENMFWYRQDPGLGLRLIYFSYDVKMKEKGDIPEGYSVSREKKERFSLILESASTNQTSMYLCASSFQAGRDSGANVLTFGAGSRLTVL.